The 27 T cell receptor beta chains below come from one sample, sequenced in a study of regulatory T cells in long-lasting Graves disease. To make TCR beta libraries, researchers used iRepertoire HTBI primers and Arm-PCR of CDR3 regions. Using its own MiXCR run on the multiplex PCR reads, TCRdb lists one record per CDR3 protein. This table holds 680,000 or so distinct CDR3 sequences, roughly 15% found once. Indicated time point: newly diagnosed GD, antithyroid drugs for less than 3 months. Following extraction of RNA from PBMCs, that RNA was used to make the TCR library. This sample also belongs to another study, concerning T cells in Graves' hyperthyroidism and ophthalmopathy.

The specimen comprised peripheral blood mononuclear cells (PBMCs), sampled at new diagnosis, from a patient treated with antithyroid drugs. The receptors come from a woman between 25 and 40 years old with Graves disease.

This clonotype showed up just a few times. The CDR3 coding sequence is TGTGCCAGCAGCTTTGGGACAGAGACCCAGTACTTC. Residues: CASSFGTETQYF. V gene TRBV7-8 combines with J gene TRBJ2-5; the D call may be TRBD1 or TRBD2 (5 bases each). The CDR3 has 12 residues. V dropped 3 bases and J dropped 4 bases, with 6 bases sitting between them. Germline V gene data show CDR1 as SGHVS and CDR2 as FQNEAQ.

The gene calls are TRBV20-1 and TRBJ2-3, with 7 bases matching TRBD2. The germline V gene encodes CDR1 DFQATT and CDR2 SNEGSKA (reference sequence). Trimming cost V 5 bases and J 8 bases; bases outside gene matches: 7. The CDR3 runs to 12 residues. The chain's CDR3 is CSAGGDMGTQYF. The CDR3 DNA sequence: TGCAGTGCTGGGGGGGATATGGGTACGCAGTATTTT.

This clonotype was seen at least ten times. This chain connects TRBV7-8 to TRBJ2-2; D possibly corresponds to TRBD2 (5 bases). The CDR3 consists of 16 residues. Germline CDR1 SGHVS, CDR2 FQNEAQ. The V gene lost 7 bases and the J gene lost 6 bases, with 21 bases spanning the gap. CDR3 loop: CASNNRWGNGAGELFF. CDR3 nucleotides: TGTGCCAGCAACAATAGATGGGGTAACGGGGCCGGGGAGCTGTTTTTT.

Comment on this clonotype: A much more abundant neighbour one base away suggests this may be a read error. This sequence joins TRBV30 and TRBJ1-4; TRBD1 matches 7 bases. The germline V gene has CDR1 GTSNPN and CDR2 SVGIG (reference sequence). The CDR3 spans 12 residues. The CDR3 DNA sequence: TGTGCCTGGAGTCGACAGGGTATAGAACTGCTTTTT. This codes for CAWSRQGIELLF.

This clonotype was counted only a few times. Written as DNA, the CDR3 is TGCAGTGCTCGACCCCACTGGGGGAGCGGCTACGAGCAGTACTTC. Translating gives CSARPHWGSGYEQYF. The chain recombines TRBV20-1 with TRBJ2-7; either TRBD1 or TRBD2 may supply D (5 bases each). Looked up from germline, CDR1 is DFQATT and CDR2 is SNEGSKA (reference sequence). The CDR3 is made up of 15 amino acids. V was cut by 5 bases and J by 3 bases, with 20 bases left in between.

This clonotype has at least ten counts. V usage is TRBV28 and J usage is TRBJ1-1; D perhaps matches TRBD1 (6 bases). CDR3 length equals 16 residues. The germline V gene has CDR1 MDHEN and CDR2 SYDVKM. Trimming took 5 bases from V and 9 from J, leaving 25 bases between them. CDR3 loop: CASSQLRDTKPYQAFF. The CDR3 nucleotides are TGTGCCAGCAGTCAACTCCGGGACACCAAACCTTACCAAGCTTTCTTT.

The V call is TRBV6-1, the J call TRBJ2-1; TRBD2 agrees at 8 bases. CDR1 MNHNS and CDR2 SASEGT come from the germline V gene. The CDR3 extends over 15 amino acids. The V segment lost 5 bases and the J segment 9 bases; nucleotides outside the gene matches: 12. Here the CDR3 DNA reads TGTGCCAGCAGTAACCGGCCCCTAGCGGGCGCTGAGCAGTTCTTC. Protein sequence: CASSNRPLAGAEQFF.

The rearrangement uses TRBV7-9 and TRBJ1-1; no clear D gene. The V end lost 3 bases, the J end lost 0 bases, and 11 bases lay between the germline ends. The CDR3 sequence is 15 residues long. Germline CDR1 reads SEHNR; CDR2 reads FQNEAQ (reference sequence). The CDR3 bases are TGTGCCAGCAGCTTGTCTCTCACCATGAACACTGAAGCTTTCTTT. Residues: CASSLSLTMNTEAFF. Variable domain in full (rest from reference TRBV7-9 and TRBJ1-1): DTGVSQNPRHKITKRGQNVTFRCDPISEHNRLYWYRQTLGQGPEFLTYFQNEAQLEKSRLLSDRFSAERPKGSFSTLEIQRTEQGDSAMYLCASSLSLTMNTEAFFGQGTRLTVV.

The chain carries TRBV27 and TRBJ2-1; 7 nucleotides line up with TRBD1. CDR1 and CDR2 (germline): MNHEY, SMNVEV (reference sequence). The ends lost 5 bases at V and 4 bases at J; junction bases unmatched: 11. The CDR3 extends over 16 amino acids. The CDR3 DNA reads as TGTGCCAGCAGTGCGAGAAGACAGGGCGATTACAATGAGCAGTTCTTC. Translated: CASSARRQGDYNEQFF.

This chain links TRBV18 with TRBJ1-2; maybe TRBD1 (5 bases). This CDR3 comprises 12 residues. Per germline, CDR1 KGHSH and CDR2 LQKENI. V was shortened by 3 bases and J by 8 bases, with 10 bases between the two germline ends. Written as DNA, the CDR3 is TGTGCCAGCTCACCGAAGGGGTCGGGCTACACCTTC. This codes for CASSPKGSGYTF.

At least ten counts were recorded for this clonotype. The rearrangement uses TRBV29-1 and TRBJ1-2; maybe TRBD1 (5 bases). V lost 3 bases and J lost 7, with 21 bases in between. In germline, CDR1 is SQVTM, CDR2 ANQGSEA. The CDR3 sequence is 15 residues long. In DNA, the CDR3 is TGCAGCGTTGATGGTACGAGCGGGCAGGGTGGTGGCTACACCTTC. Its protein is CSVDGTSGQGGGYTF.

The genes are TRBV7-9 and TRBJ1-6, with 7 bases that match TRBD1. CDR1 and CDR2 from the germline V gene are SEHNR and FQNEAQ (reference sequence). The V and J ends lost 4 bases and 7 bases, in that order; junction bases with no gene match: 7. The CDR3 covers 15 residues. The CDR3 DNA reads TGTGCCAGCAGCTCGCCGGGACAGATAAATTCACCCCTCCACTTT. It is translated as CASSSPGQINSPLHF.

This chain links TRBV3-1 with TRBJ1-6; D is possibly TRBD1 (6 bases). The V gene lost 4 bases and the J gene lost 7 bases, with 14 bases spanning the gap. This CDR3 has 15 amino acids. The germline V gene encodes CDR1 LGHDT and CDR2 YNNKEL (reference sequence). The chain's CDR3 is CASSREQGRNSPLHF. The CDR3 nucleotides read TGTGCCAGCAGCCGAGAACAGGGACGGAATTCACCCCTCCACTTT.

This clonotype has ten or more counts. The chain links TRBV29-1 to TRBJ2-2, with a weak D call TRBD2 (5 bases). V dropped 3 bases and J dropped 5 bases, with 7 bases sitting between them. The CDR3 sequence is 12 residues long. The germline V gene encodes CDR1 SQVTM and CDR2 ANQGSEA. The CDR3 spells CSVDAGTGELFF. The CDR3 DNA follows: TGCAGCGTTGACGCGGGTACCGGGGAGCTGTTTTTT.

This clonotype was counted at least ten times. The chain joins TRBV5-1 to TRBJ2-3; no firm D call. Trimming removed 0 bases from V and 0 bases from J, with 11 bases in between. Per germline, CDR1 SGHRS and CDR2 YFSETQ. There are 16 residues in the CDR3. CDR3 bases: TGCGCCAGCAGCTTGGGATCCGAAACTAGCACAGATACGCAGTATTTT. It specifies CASSLGSETSTDTQYF.

This sequence joins TRBV5-1 and TRBJ1-2; a possible D gene is TRBD1 (5 bases). Germline V gene data show CDR1 as SGHRS and CDR2 as YFSETQ. The CDR3 totals 12 residues. Trimming took off 6 bases at V and 8 bases at J, with 14 bases between the two ends. The CDR3 DNA is TGCGCCAGCATGGACGGGGACGTAGGCTACACCTTC. It specifies CASMDGDVGYTF.

The CDR3 DNA is TGCAGTGCTAGAAAGAAAGATACGCAGTATTTT. This codes for CSARKKDTQYF. The chain employs TRBV20-1 and TRBJ2-3; unclear D gene. Germline V gene data show CDR1 as DFQATT and CDR2 as SNEGSKA (reference sequence). With 2 bases removed from V and 5 bases from J, the gap between germline ends came to 5 bases. The CDR3 has 11 residues.

This clonotype was seen only a few times. This chain uses TRBV19 with TRBJ2-5; 9 bases agree with TRBD1. The germline V gene encodes CDR1 LNHDA and CDR2 SQIVND (reference sequence). With 2 bases clipped from V and 4 bases from J, the junction kept 8 bases outside the gene matches. CDR3 size: 16 residues. CDR3 nucleotides: TGTGCCAGTAGTATATCCGGGACAGGGAAAGGAGAGACCCAGTACTTC. Its translation is CASSISGTGKGETQYF.

The chain links TRBV9 to TRBJ1-1; D call uncertain. The CDR3 runs to 15 residues. CDR1 and CDR2 (germline): SGDLS, YYNGEE. Trimming removed 4 bases at V and 1 base at J, with 14 bases between. The CDR3 region is CASSPRVPWNTEAFF. The CDR3 bases are TGTGCCAGCAGCCCAAGGGTCCCTTGGAACACTGAAGCTTTCTTT. The complete variable domain, with remaining parts taken from reference TRBV9 and TRBJ1-1, reads DSGVTQTPKHLITATGQRVTLRCSPRSGDLSVYWYQQSLDQGLQFLIQYYNGEERAKGNILERFSAQQFPDLHSELNLSSLELGDSALYFCASSPRVPWNTEAFFGQGTRLTVV.

The sample holds a few counts of this clonotype. V and J are TRBV30 and TRBJ2-1, with 14 bases matching TRBD2. V gave up 4 bases and J gave up 9 bases; unmatched junction bases: 11. The length of the CDR3 is 16 residues. Germline V gene sequence: CDR1 GTSNPN, CDR2 SVGIG (reference sequence). The CDR3 loop is CAWKGPGTSGSIEQFF. CDR3 bases: TGTGCCTGGAAAGGTCCAGGGACTAGCGGGAGTATTGAGCAGTTCTTC.

The rearrangement links TRBV5-6 to TRBJ2-5, with D hard to call. The germline V gene encodes CDR1 SGHDT and CDR2 YYEEEE. The CDR3 spans 15 residues. V lost 1 base and J 0 bases, leaving 10 bases between the germline ends. CDR3 nucleotide sequence: TGTGCCAGCAGCTTGCGGGTTCCGTACCAAGAGACCCAGTACTTC. Translated: CASSLRVPYQETQYF.

This clonotype was found once. The chain links TRBV4-2 to TRBJ1-2; TRBD1 matches at 7 bases. The CDR3 spans 17 residues. V gave up 0 bases and J gave up 0 bases; unmatched junction bases: 7. CDR1 and CDR2 from the germline V gene are LGHNA and YNFKEQ. Written as DNA, the CDR3 is TGTGCCAGCAGCCAAGATTACACAGGGGATCCTAACTATGGCTACACCTTC. It is translated as CASSQDYTGDPNYGYTF.

This clonotype was detected a few times. J is TRBJ2-2 and V is TRBV3-1; D perhaps matches TRBD2 (5 bases). This CDR3 is built from 14 residues. Germline lookup yields CDR1 LGHDT and CDR2 YNNKEL (reference sequence). Trimming took off 7 bases at V and 2 bases at J, with 11 bases between the two ends. The CDR3 reads CASMSGINTGELFF. The CDR3 DNA reads as TGTGCCAGCATGAGCGGAATCAACACCGGGGAGCTGTTTTTT.

This clonotype was seen many times. J is TRBJ2-3 and V is TRBV28, with D maybe TRBD2 (6 bases). The CDR3 loop spans 15 amino acids. V was clipped by 5 bases and J by 0 bases, with 12 bases between them. CDR1 and CDR2 (germline): MDHEN, SYDVKM. The CDR3 spells CASSLGGFSTDTQYF. For the CDR3, the DNA is TGTGCCAGCAGTCTTGGGGGGTTCAGCACAGATACGCAGTATTTT.

This clonotype was counted many times. The V and J genes are TRBV6-9 and TRBJ1-5; D is uncertain. CDR1 MNHGY and CDR2 SVAAGI come from the germline V gene. This CDR3 is 13 amino acids long. V gave up 3 bases and J gave up 7 bases, with 10 bases separating them. The CDR3 nucleotides read TGTGCCAGCAGTTACCAATCAGCCCAGCCCCAGCATTTT. Protein sequence: CASSYQSAQPQHF.

In its sample, this clonotype was seen many times. V usage is TRBV25-1 and J usage is TRBJ1-2; the D gene is possibly TRBD1 (6 bases). This CDR3 is built from 15 residues. V lost 1 base and J 5 bases, leaving 14 bases between the germline ends. The germline gives CDR1 MGHDK, CDR2 SYGVNS. The CDR3 loop is CASSELSLTGYGYTF. CDR3 in DNA: TGTGCCAGCAGTGAATTATCTCTGACAGGTTATGGCTACACCTTC.

This clonotype has ten or more counts. The V and J genes are TRBV28 and TRBJ2-7; D is tentatively TRBD1 or TRBD2 (5 bases each). The CDR3 length is 13 residues. V was clipped by 8 bases and J by 2 bases, with 13 bases between them. Per the germline V gene, CDR1 is MDHEN and CDR2 is SYDVKM. The CDR3 coding sequence is TGTGCCAGCCGCGCCGGGACCACCTACGAGCAGTACTTC. Its translation is CASRAGTTYEQYF. The full variable domain, with the rest looked up from reference TRBV28 and TRBJ2-7, is DVKVTQSSRYLVKRTGEKVFLECVQDMDHENMFWYRQDPGLGLRLIYFSYDVKMKEKGDIPEGYSVSREKKERFSLILESASTNQTSMYLCASRAGTTYEQYFGPGTRLTVT.